Listed below are T cell receptor beta chains from one sample, sequenced in a study of blood T cells in healthy people across ages. TCRdb passed the 5' RACE reads through MiXCR, listing each CDR3 protein once. Of about 580,000 distinct CDR3 sequences in the sample, roughly 48% were seen once. Input material: blood. These receptors originate from an elderly man in good health. CDR3s include the opening cysteine and the closing phenylalanine or tryptophan. D genes are given only for firm matches. Only some rows state a clone size, as once, few, many or a class for expanded clones.

TRBV11-2,TRBJ2-1,-,15,-,CASSLVPGPYNEQFF,TGTGCCAGCAGCTTAGTTCCGGGACCCTACAATGAGCAGTTCTTC
TRBV15,TRBJ1-5,few,15,-,CATSRDFQKNQPQHF,TGTGCCACCAGCAGAGATTTCCAGAAGAATCAGCCCCAGCATTTT
TRBV7-2,TRBJ2-3,-,14,TRBD2,CASSSSGTLGTQYF,TGTGCCAGCAGCTCTAGCGGGACCTTAGGTACGCAGTATTTT
TRBV7-2,TRBJ1-6,few,16,-,CASNLGFQVSNSPLHF,TGTGCCAGCAACCTTGGGTTCCAGGTGTCGAATTCACCCCTCCACTTT
TRBV20-1,TRBJ1-2,few,13,-,CSAKPRARGTDTF,TGCAGTGCTAAGCCCCGGGCCAGGGGAACAGACACCTTC
TRBV12-3/TRBV12-4,TRBJ2-7,-,16,-,CASSLKGQLSSYEQYF,TGTGCCAGCAGTTTGAAGGGTCAGCTTAGCTCCTACGAGCAGTACTTC
TRBV20-1,TRBJ2-1,-,14,-,CSAGPGGGPNEQFF,TGCAGTGCTGGACCCGGAGGGGGCCCTAATGAGCAGTTCTTC
TRBV12-3/TRBV12-4,TRBJ1-1,-,13,-,CASSLTSNTEAFF,TGTGCCAGCAGTCTCACTTCTAACACTGAAGCTTTCTTT
TRBV4-1,TRBJ1-2,-,14,-,CASSQETRYEGYTF,TGCGCCAGCAGCCAAGAGACACGATATGAAGGCTACACCTTC
TRBV7-3,TRBJ1-6,-,17,-,CASSLSGDKSYNSPLHF,TGTGCCAGCAGCTTAAGTGGGGACAAGAGTTATAATTCACCCCTCCACTTT
TRBV20-1,TRBJ2-7,-,14,TRBD2,CSGLLAGASHEQYF,TGCAGTGGTTTACTAGCGGGGGCCTCACACGAGCAGTACTTC
TRBV2,TRBJ1-5,-,16,-,CASSEARQMGNQPQHF,TGTGCCAGCAGTGAAGCTCGACAGATGGGCAATCAGCCCCAGCATTTT
TRBV5-4,TRBJ2-7,-,16,TRBD1,CASSLGGQDNSYEQYF,TGTGCCAGCAGCTTGGGTGGACAGGATAACTCCTACGAGCAGTACTTC
TRBV6-6,TRBJ2-7,-,14,-,CASSDEGPTYEQYF,TGTGCCAGCAGTGATGAGGGGCCGACCTACGAGCAGTACTTT
TRBV24-1,TRBJ2-2,once,15,-,CATSDPGRDTGELFF,TGTGCCACCAGTGATCCGGGACGGGACACCGGGGAGCTGTTTTTT
TRBV15,TRBJ2-5,-,17,-,CATSGSKLVGEEETQYF,TGTGCCACCAGCGGATCTAAACTAGTGGGGGAGGAAGAGACCCAGTACTTC
TRBV7-9,TRBJ2-7,-,14,-,CASSVGREHYEQYF,TGTGCCAGCAGCGTAGGACGGGAACACTACGAGCAGTACTTC
TRBV6-6,TRBJ2-2,-,15,TRBD1,CASSYRGRDTGELFF,TGTGCCAGCAGTTACAGGGGGCGGGACACCGGGGAGCTGTTTTTT
TRBV7-2,TRBJ1-5,few,12,-,CASSQGYQPQHF,TGTGCCAGCAGTCAAGGGTATCAGCCCCAGCATTTT
TRBV2,TRBJ2-4,-,13,TRBD1,CAKEQGTKNIQYF,TGTGCCAAAGAACAGGGGACGAAAAACATTCAGTACTTC
TRBV7-9,TRBJ2-1,few,12,-,CASSQDTAEQFF,TGTGCCAGCAGCCAAGACACGGCGGAGCAGTTCTTC
TRBV6-2/TRBV6-3,TRBJ2-7,-,15,TRBD2,CSLFKLAGWYNEQYF,TGTTCCCTCTTCAAACTAGCGGGGTGGTACAATGAGCAGTACTTC
TRBV25-1,TRBJ2-1,-,19,TRBD2,CASSEYGGGGGASYNEQFF,TGTGCCAGCAGTGAATACGGAGGGGGCGGGGGGGCCTCCTACAATGAGCAGTTCTTC
TRBV20-1,TRBJ1-2,-,14,-,CSAFGWGSGDGYTF,TGCAGTGCCTTTGGGTGGGGGTCAGGGGATGGCTACACCTTC
TRBV10-3,TRBJ1-1,-,14,TRBD1,CAISKDRGETEAFF,TGTGCCATCAGTAAGGACAGGGGAGAAACTGAAGCTTTCTTT
TRBV12-3/TRBV12-4,TRBJ2-2,-,16,TRBD1,CASSSPRDSYTGELFF,TGTGCCAGCAGTTCACCTAGGGACAGCTACACCGGGGAGCTGTTTTTT
TRBV11-2,TRBJ1-2,few,14,-,CASSLDRGSHGYTF,TGTGCCAGCAGCTTAGACCGGGGCAGCCATGGCTACACCTTC
TRBV6-6,TRBJ1-6,many,17,-,CASSLSGVTDLNSPLHF,TGTGCCAGCAGCCTTTCGGGAGTGACAGACCTTAATTCACCCCTCCACTTT
TRBV5-1,TRBJ2-3,few,17,TRBD1,CASSLPPGQGRTDTQYF,TGCGCCAGCAGCTTGCCTCCGGGACAGGGTCGCACAGATACGCAGTATTTT
TRBV20-1,TRBJ2-7,few,15,TRBD1,CSASTGTGASGEQYF,TGCAGTGCTTCAACCGGGACAGGAGCCAGTGGCGAGCAGTACTTC
TRBV27,TRBJ2-7,-,16,TRBD2,CASSVDPGTSAYEQYF,TGTGCCAGCAGTGTAGACCCCGGGACTAGCGCCTACGAGCAGTACTTC
TRBV27,TRBJ2-1,few,17,TRBD2,CASSFIPGTSGHNEQFF,TGTGCCAGCAGTTTCATTCCCGGGACTAGCGGGCACAATGAGCAGTTCTTC
TRBV5-8,TRBJ1-1,-,16,TRBD1,CASSLGTGGAGTEAFF,TGTGCCAGCAGCTTGGGGACAGGGGGCGCGGGCACTGAAGCTTTCTTT
TRBV18,TRBJ1-1,-,13,TRBD1,CASSRNRGTEAFF,TGTGCCAGCTCCCGCAACAGGGGTACTGAAGCTTTCTTT
TRBV6-5,TRBJ1-5,-,14,-,CASGPLHSNQPQHF,TGTGCCAGCGGCCCACTCCATAGCAATCAGCCCCAGCATTTT
TRBV20-1,TRBJ2-2,few,15,TRBD2,CSAPLKAGVFGELFF,TGCAGTGCCCCATTAAAAGCGGGAGTTTTCGGGGAGCTGTTTTTT
TRBV14,TRBJ2-5,-,13,-,CASGMSGQETQYF,TGTGCCAGCGGTATGAGTGGCCAAGAGACCCAGTACTTC
TRBV12-3/TRBV12-4,TRBJ2-3,once,16,-,CASSLSQRASTDTQYF,TGTGCCAGCAGTTTATCCCAGAGAGCCAGCACAGATACGCAGTATTTT
TRBV4-3,TRBJ2-7,-,18,-,CASTSGGGRCTILYEQYF,TGCGCCAGCACCTCGGGGGGCGGGCGCTGTACCATCCTATACGAGCAGTACTTC
TRBV20-1,TRBJ2-3,-,18,TRBD2,CSARDGDSGDFYTDTQYF,TGCAGTGCTAGGGACGGGGATAGCGGGGATTTTTACACAGATACGCAGTATTTT
TRBV6-2/TRBV6-3,TRBJ2-5,once,15,TRBD2,CASSGREAGRETQYF,TGTGCCAGCAGTGGCCGGGAGGCCGGGAGGGAGACCCAGTACTTC